This T cell receptor (beta chain) was captured by sequencing in a study of T cells in Graves' hyperthyroidism and ophthalmopathy. This clonotype has more than one count but fewer than ten. Authors of the study amplified TCR beta CDR3 regions from RNA transcripts. First-round RT-PCR of the TCR CDR3 relied on the HTBI primer set. TCRdb processed the multiplex PCR reads anew with MiXCR; each CDR3 protein has one entry. The table records a few hundred thousand distinct CDR3 sequences, about a sixth of them present only once. The germline gives CDR1 MNHEY, CDR2 SVGAGI. Trimming took off 0 bases at V and 6 bases at J, with 6 bases between the two ends. The CDR3 is 13 residues long.

The chain couples TRBV6-5 to TRBJ2-1, with unresolved D. The origin of this receptor is a woman aged 18-30 years with Graves' ophthalmopathy. Sequencing was done on a sample of blood. In DNA form, the CDR3 reads TGTGCCAGCAGTTACTCCGACGGCAATGAGCAGTTCTTC. Translating it yields CASSYSDGNEQFF.